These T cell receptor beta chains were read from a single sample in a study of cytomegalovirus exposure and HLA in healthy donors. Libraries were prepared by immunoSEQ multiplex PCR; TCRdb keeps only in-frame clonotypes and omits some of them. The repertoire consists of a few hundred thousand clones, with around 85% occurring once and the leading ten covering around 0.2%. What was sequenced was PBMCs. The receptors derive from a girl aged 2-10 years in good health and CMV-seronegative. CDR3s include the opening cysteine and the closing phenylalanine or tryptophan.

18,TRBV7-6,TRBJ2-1,CASSFSGTGVLDYNEQFF
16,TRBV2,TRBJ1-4,CASSEALLGANEKLFF
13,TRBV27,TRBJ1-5,CASRLQGNQPQHF
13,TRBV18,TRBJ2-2,CASSPVRTGELFF
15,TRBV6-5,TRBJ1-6,CASSYSRDSGSPLHF
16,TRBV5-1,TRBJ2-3,CASSYGGAGPPDTQYF
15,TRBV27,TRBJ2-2,CASSFISFNTGELFF
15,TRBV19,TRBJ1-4,CASSTRLTVNEKLFF
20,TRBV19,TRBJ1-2,CASSTRTGSRVFEANYGYTF
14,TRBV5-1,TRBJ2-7,CASSPEGRNYEQYF
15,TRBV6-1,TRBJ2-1,CASRASGVLLNEQFF
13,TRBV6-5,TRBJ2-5,CASSFSGGETQYF
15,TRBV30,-,CAPQPQPGGPYEQYF
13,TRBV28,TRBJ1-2,CASSYDRVRGYTF
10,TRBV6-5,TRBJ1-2,CATRRNGYTF
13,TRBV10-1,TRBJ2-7,CASRGSGNHEQYF
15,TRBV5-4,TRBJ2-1,CASSLVGGGLDEQFF
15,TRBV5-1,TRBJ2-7,CASSLTSGRLYEQYF
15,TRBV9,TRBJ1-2,CASSLGAGGSNGYTF
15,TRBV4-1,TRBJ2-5,CASSQGRGGKETQYF
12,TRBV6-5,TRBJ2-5,CASSSTQETQYF
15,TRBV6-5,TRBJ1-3,CASSYSWATGNTIYF
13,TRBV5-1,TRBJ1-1,CASRDRGNTEAFF
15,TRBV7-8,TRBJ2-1,CASSLERGAGNEQFF
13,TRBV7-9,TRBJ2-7,CASSSQNPYEQYF
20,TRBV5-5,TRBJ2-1,CASSFPLVWTSGGQYNEQFF
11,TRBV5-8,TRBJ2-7,CASSYTREQYF
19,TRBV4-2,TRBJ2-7,CASSQVRTPILHGAYEQYF
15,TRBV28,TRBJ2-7,CASSLYGRAPSEQYF
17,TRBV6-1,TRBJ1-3,CASSDPGSGTTGNTIYF
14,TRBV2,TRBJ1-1,CASSYLTQNTEAFF
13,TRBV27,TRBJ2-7,CASRQAETYEQYF
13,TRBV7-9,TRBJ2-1,CASSQLQGGEQFF
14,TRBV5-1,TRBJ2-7,CASSPRQGTYEQYF
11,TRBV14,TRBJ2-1,CARGAFGEQFF
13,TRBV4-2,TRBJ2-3,CASSQASTDTQYF
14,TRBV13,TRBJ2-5,CASSSDRGSETQYF
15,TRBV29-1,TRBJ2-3,CSVAAWDSSADTQYF
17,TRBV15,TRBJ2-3,CATRILGRGGARDTQYF
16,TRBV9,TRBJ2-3,CASSVGNSGSTDTQYF
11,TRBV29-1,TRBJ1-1,CSGSQGSEAFF
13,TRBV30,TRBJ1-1,CAWGNTGNTEAFF
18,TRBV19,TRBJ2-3,CASSIDRSSGRGADTQYF
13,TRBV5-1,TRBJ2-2,CASSNRGSGELFF
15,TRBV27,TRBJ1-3,CASSLWAGSGNTIYF